This entry is about one TCR beta chain. Germline assignment: CDR1 MNHEY and CDR2 SVGAGI. The CDR3 is made up of 15 amino acids. V lost 6 bases and J lost 8, with 19 bases in between. This sample stems from a study of blood T cell repertoires in COVID-19. Across the whole study: Whether acute or convalescent, the COVID-19 samples came from the United States, Italy and Spain. The analysed material was cDNA or gDNA that came from T cells, B-cell-depleted T cells, or PBMCs.

The protocol was immunoSEQ multiplex PCR, while the TCRdb copy is restricted to in-frame clones and leaves out a portion. The sample contains 300,000 to 450,000 clones, 85% to 90% of which appear only once. The sample was PBMCs or T cells enriched from blood (not recorded which). The source of this sequence is a man aged 18 to 30 who had recovered from COVID-19. The J gene is TRBJ2-2, the V gene TRBV6-5, with TRBD2 as a possible D gene (5 bases). The CDR3 DNA sequence: TGTGCCAGCAGCTTAGGGTTTACGGGAACGGGGGAGCTGTTTTTT. Translation: CASSLGFTGTGELFF.